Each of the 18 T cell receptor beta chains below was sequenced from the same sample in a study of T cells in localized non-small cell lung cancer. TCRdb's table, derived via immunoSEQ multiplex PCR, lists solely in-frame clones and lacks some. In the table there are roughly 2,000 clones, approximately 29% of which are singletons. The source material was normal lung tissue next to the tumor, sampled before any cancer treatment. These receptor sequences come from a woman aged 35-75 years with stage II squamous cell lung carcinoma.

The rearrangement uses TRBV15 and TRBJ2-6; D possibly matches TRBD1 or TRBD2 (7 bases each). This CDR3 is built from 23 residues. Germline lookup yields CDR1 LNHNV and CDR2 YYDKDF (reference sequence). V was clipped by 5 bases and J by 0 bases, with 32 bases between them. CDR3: CATSPLGGGTPLLSLSGANVLTF. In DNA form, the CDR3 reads TGTGCCACCAGCCCCCTGGGAGGGGGCACCCCTCTATTGTCTCTCTCTGGGGCCAACGTCCTGACTTTC.

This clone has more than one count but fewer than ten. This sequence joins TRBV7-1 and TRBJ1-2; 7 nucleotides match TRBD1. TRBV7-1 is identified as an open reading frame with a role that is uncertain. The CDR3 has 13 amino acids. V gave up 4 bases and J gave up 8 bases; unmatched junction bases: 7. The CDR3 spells CASSFATGQGYTF. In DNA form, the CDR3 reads TGTGCCAGCAGCTTCGCGACAGGGCAGGGCTACACCTTC.

CDR3 amino acids: CASSIERQGSYEQYF. In DNA form, the CDR3 reads TGTGCCAGTAGTATAGAGCGACAGGGATCCTACGAGCAGTACTTC. V gene TRBV19 combines with J gene TRBJ2-7; 7 nucleotides align to TRBD1. This CDR3 spans 15 amino acids. With V trimmed by 0 bases and J by 1 base, 3 bases remained unmatched. CDR1 LNHDA and CDR2 SQIVND come from the germline V gene (reference sequence).

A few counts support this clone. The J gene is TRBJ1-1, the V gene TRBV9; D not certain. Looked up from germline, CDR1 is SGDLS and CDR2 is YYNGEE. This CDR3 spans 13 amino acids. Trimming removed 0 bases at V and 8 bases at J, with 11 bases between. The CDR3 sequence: CASSVGGTVEAFF. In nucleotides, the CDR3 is TGTGCCAGCAGCGTAGGGGGAACGGTAGAAGCTTTCTTT.

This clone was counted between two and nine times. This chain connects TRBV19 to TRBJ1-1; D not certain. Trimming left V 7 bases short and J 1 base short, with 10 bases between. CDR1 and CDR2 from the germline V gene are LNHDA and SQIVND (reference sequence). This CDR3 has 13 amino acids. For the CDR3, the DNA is TGTGCCAGTACCATGGGCTGGAACACTGAAGCTTTCTTT. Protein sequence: CASTMGWNTEAFF.

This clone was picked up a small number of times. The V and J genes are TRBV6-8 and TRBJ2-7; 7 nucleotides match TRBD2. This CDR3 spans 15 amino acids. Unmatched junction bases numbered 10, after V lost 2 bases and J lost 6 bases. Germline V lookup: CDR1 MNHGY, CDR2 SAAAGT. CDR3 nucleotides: TGTGCCAGCAGTTACACCCCGGGGGAGGGTACCGAGCAGTACTTC. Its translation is CASSYTPGEGTEQYF.

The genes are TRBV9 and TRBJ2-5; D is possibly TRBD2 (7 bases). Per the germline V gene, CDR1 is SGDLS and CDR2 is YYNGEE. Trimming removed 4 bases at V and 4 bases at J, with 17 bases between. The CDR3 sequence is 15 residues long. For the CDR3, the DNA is TGTGCCAGCAGCACGAATGGGGGGGCCACAGAGACCCAGTACTTC. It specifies CASSTNGGATETQYF.

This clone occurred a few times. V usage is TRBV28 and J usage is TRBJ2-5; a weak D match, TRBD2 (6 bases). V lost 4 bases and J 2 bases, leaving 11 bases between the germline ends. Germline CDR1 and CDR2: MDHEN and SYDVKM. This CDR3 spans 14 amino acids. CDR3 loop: CASSSMGGQETQYF. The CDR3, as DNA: TGTGCCAGCAGTTCTATGGGGGGACAAGAGACCCAGTACTTC.

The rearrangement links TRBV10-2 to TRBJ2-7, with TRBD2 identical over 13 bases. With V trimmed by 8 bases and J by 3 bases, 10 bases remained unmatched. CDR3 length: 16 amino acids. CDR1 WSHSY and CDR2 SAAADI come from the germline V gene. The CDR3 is CASSPAGTSGVYEQYF. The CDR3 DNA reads TGCGCCAGCTCTCCCGCCGGGACTAGCGGGGTCTACGAGCAGTACTTC.

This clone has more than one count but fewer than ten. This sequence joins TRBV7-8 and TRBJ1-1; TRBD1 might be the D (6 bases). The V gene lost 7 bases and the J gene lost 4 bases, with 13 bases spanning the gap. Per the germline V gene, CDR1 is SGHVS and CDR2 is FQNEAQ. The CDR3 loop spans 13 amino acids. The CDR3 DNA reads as TGTGCCAGCAACTTGGACAGTGGCACTGAAGCTTTCTTT. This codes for CASNLDSGTEAFF.

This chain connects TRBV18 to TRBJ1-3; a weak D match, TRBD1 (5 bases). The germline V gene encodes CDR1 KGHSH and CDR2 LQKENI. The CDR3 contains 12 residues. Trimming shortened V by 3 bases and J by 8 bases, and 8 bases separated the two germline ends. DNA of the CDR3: TGTGCCAGCTCACCCTCGGGGGACACCATATATTTT. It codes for CASSPSGDTIYF.

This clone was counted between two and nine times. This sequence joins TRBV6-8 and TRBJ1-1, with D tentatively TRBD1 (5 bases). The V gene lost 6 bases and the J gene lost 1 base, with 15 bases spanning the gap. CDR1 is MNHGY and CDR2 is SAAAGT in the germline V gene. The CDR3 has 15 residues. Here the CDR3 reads CASSPPGRSNTEAFF. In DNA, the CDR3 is TGTGCCAGCAGCCCTCCGGGACGTTCGAACACTGAAGCTTTCTTT.

CDR3 loop: CASSRGFQSANYGYTF. In DNA, the CDR3 is TGTGCCAGTAGTCGAGGATTCCAGTCGGCGAACTATGGCTACACCTTC. This sequence joins TRBV19 and TRBJ1-2; no firm D call. The V gene lost 5 bases and the J gene lost 2 bases, with 18 bases spanning the gap. From germline, CDR1 is LNHDA and CDR2 SQIVND (reference sequence). This CDR3 spans 16 amino acids.

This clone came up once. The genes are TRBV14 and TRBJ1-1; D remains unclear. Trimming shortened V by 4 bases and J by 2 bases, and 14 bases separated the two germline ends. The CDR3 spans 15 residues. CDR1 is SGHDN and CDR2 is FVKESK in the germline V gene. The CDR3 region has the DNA TGTGCCAGCAGCCCCTCCCCGCGAGGAAACACTGAAGCTTTCTTT. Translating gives CASSPSPRGNTEAFF. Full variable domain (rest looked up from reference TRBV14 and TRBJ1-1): EAGVTQFPSHSVIEKGQTVTLRCDPISGHDNLYWYRRVMGKEIKFLLHFVKESKQDESGMPNNRFLAERTGGTYSTLKVQPAELEDSGVYFCASSPSPRGNTEAFFGQGTRLTVV.

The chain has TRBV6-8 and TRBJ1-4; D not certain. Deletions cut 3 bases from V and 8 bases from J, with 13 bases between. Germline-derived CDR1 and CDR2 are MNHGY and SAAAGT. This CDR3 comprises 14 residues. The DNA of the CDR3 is TGTGCCAGCAGTTATGGAGGGAGTCAAGAAAAACTGTTTTTT. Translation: CASSYGGSQEKLFF.

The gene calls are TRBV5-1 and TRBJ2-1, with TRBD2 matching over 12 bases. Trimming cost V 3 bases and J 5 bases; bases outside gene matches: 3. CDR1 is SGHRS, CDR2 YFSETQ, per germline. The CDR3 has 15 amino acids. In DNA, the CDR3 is TGCGCCAGCAGCTCCTGGACTAGCGGGGACAATGAGCAGTTCTTC. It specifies CASSSWTSGDNEQFF.

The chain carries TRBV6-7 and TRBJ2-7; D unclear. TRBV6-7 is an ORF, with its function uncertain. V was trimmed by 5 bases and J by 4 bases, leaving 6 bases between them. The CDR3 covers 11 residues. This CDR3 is CASSAGYEQYF. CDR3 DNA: TGTGCCAGCAGTGCCGGATACGAGCAGTACTTC.

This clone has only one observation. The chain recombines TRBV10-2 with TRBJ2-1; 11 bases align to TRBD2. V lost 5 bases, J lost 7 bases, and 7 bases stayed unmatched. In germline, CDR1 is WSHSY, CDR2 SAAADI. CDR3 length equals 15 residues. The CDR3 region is CASSQTSGARNEQFF. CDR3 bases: TGCGCCAGCAGTCAGACTAGCGGGGCTAGGAATGAGCAGTTCTTC.